Below are 7 T cell receptor beta chains sequenced from a single sample in a study of blood T cell repertoires in COVID-19. Clones were read by immunoSEQ multiplex PCR, and TCRdb kept only the in-frame ones, dropping some. The sample lists over 100,000 clones, around 83% occurring once. Sequenced input: peripheral blood. The receptors stem from a woman older than 75 with active or convalescent COVID-19.

The chain links TRBV19 to TRBJ2-5; possible D gene TRBD1, 5 bases. Germline V CDR1 and CDR2: LNHDA, SQIVND (reference sequence). Trimming shortened V by 5 bases and J by 2 bases, and 12 bases separated the two germline ends. This CDR3 comprises 14 residues. The CDR3 coding sequence is TGTGCCAGTAGTTCGGCAGGGCGGCAAGAGACCCAGTACTTC. This sequence encodes CASSSAGRQETQYF.

This clone was observed once. The V and J genes are TRBV2 and TRBJ2-1, with 10 positions matching TRBD2. V gave up 6 bases and J gave up 4 bases; unmatched junction bases: 6. This CDR3 comprises 15 residues. Germline CDR1 reads SNHLY; CDR2 reads FYNNEI. This CDR3 reads CASRPGTSAYNEQFF. In DNA form, the CDR3 reads TGTGCCAGCAGACCCGGGACTAGCGCGTACAATGAGCAGTTCTTC.

The J gene is TRBJ2-7, the V gene TRBV7-9; tentative D call: TRBD1 (6 bases). The CDR3 is 14 residues long. CDR1 SEHNR and CDR2 FQNEAQ come from the germline V gene (reference sequence). Deletions cut 1 base from V and 5 bases from J, with 12 bases between. The CDR3 coding sequence is TGTGCCAGCAGCTTAGGCACAGGGATCCACGAGCAGTACTTC. Translating it yields CASSLGTGIHEQYF.

The chain couples TRBV27 to TRBJ2-3; 7 bases map to TRBD2. This CDR3 has 12 residues. Germline CDR1 and CDR2: MNHEY and SMNVEV (reference sequence). Losses at the gene ends were 5 bases for V and 12 bases for J; bases not matched to a gene: 8. The DNA for the CDR3 is TGTGCCAGCAGTCTCGGGGGGACCCCTCAGTATTTT. This encodes CASSLGGTPQYF.

The J gene is TRBJ1-2, the V gene TRBV19; D perhaps matches TRBD1 (5 bases). The germline V and J ends were trimmed by 3 bases and 1 base, with 12 bases remaining between them. The CDR3 extends over 15 amino acids. The germline V gene encodes CDR1 LNHDA and CDR2 SQIVND (reference sequence). CDR3 nucleotide sequence: TGTGCCAGTAGTATCGGGGGGAAAAATAACTATGGCTACACCTTC. Translating it yields CASSIGGKNNYGYTF.

The rearrangement joins TRBV28 to TRBJ2-5; the match to TRBD2 covers 8 bases. Germline CDR1 is MDHEN and CDR2 is SYDVKM. Trimming took 7 bases from V and 4 from J; bases not matched to a gene: 8. The CDR3 totals 14 residues. Here the CDR3 reads CASTGAGVAETQYF. CDR3 nucleotide sequence: TGTGCCAGCACAGGAGCGGGAGTGGCAGAGACCCAGTACTTC. The full variable domain, its missing parts supplied by reference TRBV28 and TRBJ2-5, is DVKVTQSSRYLVKRTGEKVFLECVQDMDHENMFWYRQDPGLGLRLIYFSYDVKMKEKGDIPEGYSVSREKKERFSLILESASTNQTSMYLCASTGAGVAETQYFGPGTRLLVL.

The CDR3 bases are TGTGCCAGTAGTATAAGCGGGACAGGGCTAACTGAAGCTTTCTTT. Residues: CASSISGTGLTEAFF. The chain carries TRBV19 and TRBJ1-1, with 9 bases that match TRBD1. Germline V lookup: CDR1 LNHDA, CDR2 SQIVND (reference sequence). There are 15 residues in the CDR3. J lost 5 bases, V lost 2 bases, and 6 bases had no gene match.